This section outlines one T cell receptor beta chain sequence together with its context. Its antigen is still unknown. The CDR3 is made up of 13 amino acids. Germline V lookup: CDR1 SGHVS, CDR2 FQNEAQ. V lost 3 bases and J 5 bases, leaving 10 bases between the germline ends. TCRdb's copy holds only in-frame clones and misses some; the assay was immunoSEQ multiplex PCR. The sample includes some 1,600,000 clones, approximately 98% seen only once; the top ten take approximately 0.44%. This entry is derived from a study of shared clonotypes between healthy human individuals. Study-wide results and caveats: Estimated richness values were generally larger in naive subsets than in memory subsets.

This clonotype was sampled from a man aged 25 to 45 in good health. Sequencing was performed on naive CD4+ T cells sorted from blood. The subset was: CD45RA+ positively selected. The chain uses TRBV7-8 and TRBJ2-5; D tentatively fits TRBD1 or TRBD2 (5 bases each). CDR3 protein: CASSLGEGETQYF. The DNA of the CDR3 is TGTGCCAGCAGCTTGGGCGAGGGGGAGACCCAGTACTTC. Drawing the rest from reference TRBV7-8 and TRBJ2-5, the complete variable domain is GAGVSQSPRYKVAKRGQDVALRCDPISGHVSLFWYQQALGQGPEFLTYFQNEAQLDKSGLPSDRFFAERPEGSVSTLKIQRTQQEDSAVYLCASSLGEGETQYFGPGTRLLVL.